These T cell receptor beta chains were read from a single sample in a study of T cell repertoires in cytomegalovirus infection. Which antigens these TCRs recognize remains unknown. One entry per CDR3 protein, called by TCRdb with MiXCR from the reads. Among more than 300,000 distinct CDR3 sequences, roughly a third were seen once, and the ten largest hold approximately 13%. This specimen consisted of cultured PBMCs, obtained from culture after CMV antigen stimulation. These receptors all come from a human donor in good health (CMV status not recorded). Some clones in this sample may be carry-over from other donors' samples. Each CDR3 is given with its conserved first and last residue. D genes are given only for firm matches. Expanded clones get a size class; other rows say once, few or many, or leave the size out.

j_gene | v_gene | d_gene | abundance | CDR3nt | CDR3aa
TRBJ2-1 | TRBV6-6 | TRBD2 | . | TGTGCCACCGGTAGCGGGAGGGACGATTATGAGCAGTTCTTC | CATGSGRDDYEQFF
TRBJ1-1 | TRBV7-6 | . | few | TGTGCCAGCAGCTTAGGTTCATTGGGACAACAGAACACTGAAGCTTTCTTT | CASSLGSLGQQNTEAFF
TRBJ1-2 | TRBV30 | . | few | TGTGCCTGGACCGAGTCGACAGCACTCTATGGCTACACCTTC | CAWTESTALYGYTF
TRBJ1-2 | TRBV7-2 | . | many | TGTGCCAGCAGCTTATGGGCCTCAGGAGACTATGGCTACACCTTC | CASSLWASGDYGYTF
TRBJ2-2 | TRBV7-8 | TRBD2 | few | TGTGCCAGCAGCTTATGGCGGGAGAGAACTAGGGACACCGGGGAGCTGTTTTTT | CASSLWRERTRDTGELFF
TRBJ2-1 | TRBV7-8 | TRBD2 | . | TGTGCCAGCAGCCCCCCCGGGCGGGAGTTTGTGAATGAGCAGTTCTTC | CASSPPGREFVNEQFF
TRBJ2-5 | TRBV20-1 | TRBD2 | . | TGCAGTGCCGGGGGACTAGCGGGATTCGAGACCCAGTACTTC | CSAGGLAGFETQYF
TRBJ1-1 | TRBV5-1 | . | once | TGCGCCAGCAGCCACGAATATGTGAACACTGAAGCTTTCTTT | CASSHEYVNTEAFF
TRBJ2-3 | TRBV20-1 | . | . | TGCAGTGCTAGAGTTCCGGGACATGACACAGATACGCAGTATTTT | CSARVPGHDTDTQYF
TRBJ2-3 | TRBV18 | TRBD2 | many | TGTGCCAGCTCACCGCCCGGACTTAGCGGGAGTAACACAGATACGCAGTATTTT | CASSPPGLSGSNTDTQYF
TRBJ2-7 | TRBV4-1 | TRBD1 | . | TGCGCCAGCAGCCAATTCCCCAGGGGGACAGGGGGCCTCGAGCAGTACTTC | CASSQFPRGTGGLEQYF
TRBJ1-4 | TRBV7-2 | . | . | TGTGCCAGCAGCCGGACAGTAAGGGAAGCAAAACTGTTTTTT | CASSRTVREAKLFF
TRBJ2-3 | TRBV7-8 | . | . | TGTGCCAGCAGCTTAGTATCGGCAGGTCTTACAGATACGCAGTATTTT | CASSLVSAGLTDTQYF
TRBJ1-1 | TRBV6-2/TRBV6-3 | . | few | TGTGCCAGCGCGAGGGGACAGAACACTGAAGCTTTCTTT | CASARGQNTEAFF
TRBJ2-7 | TRBV12-3/TRBV12-4 | TRBD1 | . | TGTGCCAGCAGTTCGCACCGACAGGGGGCGGGCGAGCAGTACTTC | CASSSHRQGAGEQYF
TRBJ2-4 | TRBV28 | . | . | TGTGCCAGCAGTGGACCAGGGGATACGGACATTCAGTACTTC | CASSGPGDTDIQYF
TRBJ2-2 | TRBV19 | . | few | TGTGCCAGTACTCCGGGCAATTCGAACACCGGGGAGCTGTTTTTT | CASTPGNSNTGELFF
TRBJ2-3 | TRBV6-2/TRBV6-3 | . | . | TGTGCCAGCAGTTCCGACAGATACTACACAGATACGCAGTATTTT | CASSSDRYYTDTQYF
TRBJ2-2 | TRBV7-2 | TRBD1 | many | TGTGCCAGCAGTCACCAGGACAGGATAACAACGAACACCGGGGAGCTGTTTTTT | CASSHQDRITTNTGELFF
TRBJ2-7 | TRBV28 | TRBD2 | few | TGTGCCAGCAGTTCGCATTCTCCGGGACTAGCGGGAAGGGAGCAGTACTTC | CASSSHSPGLAGREQYF
TRBJ2-3 | TRBV7-6 | TRBD2 | many | TGTGCCAGCAGTTTTGGGGGCGGGAGGGTCACAGATACGCAGTATTTT | CASSFGGGRVTDTQYF
TRBJ2-1 | TRBV6-1 | TRBD2 | . | TGTGCCAGCAGACTGCCCGGGACTAACAATGAGCAGTTCTTC | CASRLPGTNNEQFF
TRBJ2-2 | TRBV5-6 | TRBD2 | few | TGTGCCAGCAGCCCGGGGCGGCTAGCGGGAAGCACCGGGGAGCTGTTTTTT | CASSPGRLAGSTGELFF
TRBJ2-3 | TRBV20-1 | TRBD2 | few | TGCAGTGCTCCTCGGCGGGAGGGCCGGGATACGCAGTATTTT | CSAPRREGRDTQYF
TRBJ2-2 | TRBV7-2 | TRBD2 | many | TGTGCCAGCAGCTTAGGACTAGCCGCCGGGGAGCTGTTTTTT | CASSLGLAAGELFF
TRBJ1-5 | TRBV7-2 | . | . | TGTGCCAGCAGCATTCTCCTAGGCGGGCAGCCCCAGCATTTT | CASSILLGGQPQHF
TRBJ1-1 | TRBV7-2 | . | many | TGTGCCAGCAGCTTAGCGGGGGCGGGTAACACTGAAGCTTTCTTT | CASSLAGAGNTEAFF
TRBJ2-3 | TRBV2 | . | few | TGTGCCAGCAGGGGGAAGGGGTCTGGTAGCACAGATACGCAGTATTTT | CASRGKGSGSTDTQYF
TRBJ2-1 | TRBV20-1 | . | few | TGCAGTGCATTCGGACAGTATGGACTAAAGCAGTTCTTC | CSAFGQYGLKQFF
TRBJ2-1 | TRBV15 | . | . | TGTGCCACCAGCGGGGGAATGGGACGCCAGAAAGAGCAGTTCTTC | CATSGGMGRQKEQFF
TRBJ1-1 | TRBV7-2 | . | few | TGTGCCAGCAGCCGCCTCCCGGGGCTTTCGACTGAAGCTTTCTTT | CASSRLPGLSTEAFF
TRBJ1-2 | TRBV28 | . | few | TGTGCCAGCAGTTTCCCACATCTGGTCTATGGCTACACCTTC | CASSFPHLVYGYTF
TRBJ1-5 | TRBV5-4 | . | . | TGTGCCAGCAGCACGGGACCTGGGGTGTGGCAGCCCCAGCATTTT | CASSTGPGVWQPQHF
TRBJ1-1 | TRBV6-5 | . | few | TGTGCCAGCAGTTACCGCGGGGGGACTGAAGCTTTCTTT | CASSYRGGTEAFF
TRBJ2-3 | TRBV5-1 | TRBD2 | . | TGCGCCAGCAACTCCCTAGCGGGGGGCACAGATACGCAGTATTTT | CASNSLAGGTDTQYF
TRBJ1-2 | TRBV5-6 | . | few | TGTGCCAGCAGCTCGCACCGGACGTTTACCTTC | CASSSHRTFTF
TRBJ1-2 | TRBV5-1 | . | few | TGCGCCAGCAGCTTGGAGGGACTCAATTACTATGGCTACACCTTC | CASSLEGLNYYGYTF
TRBJ2-4 | TRBV20-1 | . | . | TGCAGTGGGGCGGGCGAATCCAAAAACATTCAGTACTTC | CSGAGESKNIQYF
TRBJ2-1 | TRBV19 | TRBD2 | . | TGTGCCAGTAGTGCAGGGACTAGCGGGAGTTCACCCTACAATGAGCAGTTCTTC | CASSAGTSGSSPYNEQFF
TRBJ2-1 | TRBV20-1 | . | . | TGCAGTGCAGTCGTCGGGAGCGAGCTGGGGGAGCAGTTCTTC | CSAVVGSELGEQFF